This TCR beta chain was found in a study of STAT5B mutations in CD4+ large granular lymphocyte leukemia. Study-wide points: Patient CD4-sorted repertoires stayed more clonal than healthy ones after leukemic-clone removal. The clonality comparison with controls used just 6 CD4-sorted patient samples.

TCRdb's copy holds only in-frame clones and misses some; the assay was immunoSEQ multiplex PCR. This table holds 1,400 to 1,500 clones, roughly 75% found once. To note about this clone: Antigen unknown.

The clonotype originates from a man aged 65 to 85 with CD4+ T-cell large granular lymphocyte leukemia. Material: PBMCs.

CDR3 sequence (DNA): TGTGCCAGCAGCTTGCCCGATCAGCCCCAGCATTTT. Residues: CASSLPDQPQHF. This chain joins TRBV5-6 and TRBJ1-5, with no clear D. The V end lost 1 base, the J end lost 5 bases, and 4 bases lay between the germline ends. CDR1 is SGHDT and CDR2 is YYEEEE in the germline V gene. The CDR3 is 12 amino acids.